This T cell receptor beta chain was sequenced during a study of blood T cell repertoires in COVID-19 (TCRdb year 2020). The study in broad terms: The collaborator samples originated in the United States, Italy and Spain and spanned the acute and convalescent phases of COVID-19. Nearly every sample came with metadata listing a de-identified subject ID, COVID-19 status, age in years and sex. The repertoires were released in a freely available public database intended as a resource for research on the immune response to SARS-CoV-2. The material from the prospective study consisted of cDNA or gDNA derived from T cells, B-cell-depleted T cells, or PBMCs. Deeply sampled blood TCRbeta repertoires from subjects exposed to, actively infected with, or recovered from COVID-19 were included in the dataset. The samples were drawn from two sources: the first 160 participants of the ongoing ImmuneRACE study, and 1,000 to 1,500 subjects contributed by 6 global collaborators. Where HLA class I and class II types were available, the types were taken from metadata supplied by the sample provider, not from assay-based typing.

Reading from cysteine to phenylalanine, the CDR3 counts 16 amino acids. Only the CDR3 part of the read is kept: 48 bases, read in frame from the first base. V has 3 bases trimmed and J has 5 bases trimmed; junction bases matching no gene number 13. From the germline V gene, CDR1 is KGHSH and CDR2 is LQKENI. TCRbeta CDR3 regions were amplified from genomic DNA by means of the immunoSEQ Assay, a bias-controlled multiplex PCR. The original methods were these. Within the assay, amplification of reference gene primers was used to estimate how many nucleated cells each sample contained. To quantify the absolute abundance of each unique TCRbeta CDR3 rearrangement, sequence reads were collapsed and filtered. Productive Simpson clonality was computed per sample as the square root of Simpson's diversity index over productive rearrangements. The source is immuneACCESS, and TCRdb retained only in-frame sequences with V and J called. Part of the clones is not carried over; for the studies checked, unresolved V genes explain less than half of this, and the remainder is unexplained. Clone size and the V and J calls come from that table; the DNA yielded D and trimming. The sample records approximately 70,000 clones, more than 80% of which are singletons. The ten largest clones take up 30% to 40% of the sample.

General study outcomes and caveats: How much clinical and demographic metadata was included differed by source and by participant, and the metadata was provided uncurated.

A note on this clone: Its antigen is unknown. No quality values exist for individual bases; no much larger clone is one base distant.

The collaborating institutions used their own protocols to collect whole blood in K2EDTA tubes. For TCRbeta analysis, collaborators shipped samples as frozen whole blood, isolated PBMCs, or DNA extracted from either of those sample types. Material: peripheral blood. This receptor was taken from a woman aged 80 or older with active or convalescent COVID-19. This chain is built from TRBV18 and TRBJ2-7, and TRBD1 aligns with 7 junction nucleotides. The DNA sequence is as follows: TGTGCCAGCTCACCGCCAGACCGGGACAGTATCCACGAGCAGTACTTC. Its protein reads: CASSPPDRDSIHEQYF.